This T cell receptor beta chain stems from a study of control samples from healthy donors and cancer patients. The germline V gene has CDR1 SGDLS and CDR2 YYNGEE. This CDR3 comprises 14 residues. V dropped 4 bases and J dropped 7 bases, with 17 bases sitting between them. There are a few counts of this clone. Libraries were prepared by immunoSEQ multiplex PCR; TCRdb keeps only in-frame clonotypes and omits some of them. The sample lists roughly 370,000 clones, approximately 90% occurring once. This chain links TRBV9 with TRBJ2-5, with a possible D match to TRBD1 (5 bases). The sample comprised PBMCs. The sequence derives from a man in his forties or fifties with head and neck cancer. CDR3 DNA: TGTGCCAGCAGCCCCGCCCCGATTAGGGGGACCCAGTACTTC. Its translation: CASSPAPIRGTQYF.